Below, one TCR beta chain is given with its context. Its antigen remains undetermined. From the germline V gene, CDR1 is MNHEY and CDR2 is SVGEGT. The CDR3 runs 20 amino acids, cysteine and phenylalanine included. The DNA is not on file. This entry belongs to a study of GPR56 and killer-like receptors on CD4 memory cells (dated by TCRdb to between 2018 and 2020). A note on the overall study: According to the study's proposal, human CD4+ memory T-cell differentiation and cytokine production potential are marked by the progressive acquisition of KLRB1, KLRG1, GPR56 and then KLRF1. Healthy blood donors in the study were described as age-matched to the liver disease patients, whose median age was roughly 71 years.

Data came from an Illumina HiSeq 2500. Sequencing libraries were built by amplifying the recombined TCRbeta locus with a previously published PCR protocol. The authors processed their data as follows. Reads whose average quality score was below 30 were removed, and the reads that remained were processed with IMSEQ. Clonotypes were defined by Vbeta gene, Jbeta gene and CDR3 amino acid sequence. The Morisita-Horn index, computed on the top 100 expanded clones, was used to quantify repertoire overlap between populations. Clonal diversity was assessed with Rényi diversity profiles calculated on the top 100 expanded clones. After the reads were reprocessed by TCRdb, one entry was made per CDR3 protein sequence, with no DNA. For this entry, the V and J calls and clone size follow TCRdb and not the study's own pipeline. The sample table includes about 2,200 distinct CDR3 sequences. The top ten clonotypes cover roughly 4.8% of the sample.

Prior to TCRbeta sequencing, five KLR/GPR56-defined CD4+ populations were enriched by fluorescence-activated cell sorting. To test whether memory differentiation follows a linear pathway, the researchers sequenced TCRbeta repertoires from five CD4+ T-cell subsets, each defined by expression of KLRB1, KLRG1, GPR56 and KLRF1. TCR-sequenced cells came from peripheral blood of healthy control individuals, reported as five donors in the TCRbeta analysis figure. Heparinized peripheral blood was collected and all samples were processed within one hour of retrieval. Blood was diluted 1:2 in PBS, and peripheral blood mononuclear cells were then isolated from the diluted blood at room temperature by Biocoll density gradient centrifugation. Before flow sorting, CD4+ T cells were magnetically enriched from freshly isolated PBMCs using anti-CD4 MicroBeads. A BD FACSAria II was used to sort CD4+ T cells enriched from PBMCs of healthy donors according to marker expression. Surface staining used anti-KLRB1 clone 191B8, anti-KLRF1 clone 4A4.D10 and anti-KLRG1 clone REA261 antibodies from Miltenyi Biotec.

The paper as a whole reports these results and caveats: Overlap of TCR repertoires was especially pronounced between late populations 4 and 5, and partly extended to population 3. Rather than full repertoires, the diversity and similarity analyses used only the 100 most expanded clones in each population. The clones that dominated late populations 4 and 5 were also present in early populations 1 and 2, and the authors interpreted this finding as evidence for linear differentiation. Clonal frequency was low in the marker-negative population and increased progressively along the proposed pathway, with TCRbeta diversity decreasing accordingly.

Sequences were obtained from memory CD4+ T cells from blood. This chain is built from TRBV6-2 or TRBV6-3 and TRBJ2-1; TCRdb's assignment of TRBD2 cannot be checked, as there is no DNA. The source of this sequence is a human donor in good health. The CDR3 here reads CASSYRWGLAGALSYNEQFF.